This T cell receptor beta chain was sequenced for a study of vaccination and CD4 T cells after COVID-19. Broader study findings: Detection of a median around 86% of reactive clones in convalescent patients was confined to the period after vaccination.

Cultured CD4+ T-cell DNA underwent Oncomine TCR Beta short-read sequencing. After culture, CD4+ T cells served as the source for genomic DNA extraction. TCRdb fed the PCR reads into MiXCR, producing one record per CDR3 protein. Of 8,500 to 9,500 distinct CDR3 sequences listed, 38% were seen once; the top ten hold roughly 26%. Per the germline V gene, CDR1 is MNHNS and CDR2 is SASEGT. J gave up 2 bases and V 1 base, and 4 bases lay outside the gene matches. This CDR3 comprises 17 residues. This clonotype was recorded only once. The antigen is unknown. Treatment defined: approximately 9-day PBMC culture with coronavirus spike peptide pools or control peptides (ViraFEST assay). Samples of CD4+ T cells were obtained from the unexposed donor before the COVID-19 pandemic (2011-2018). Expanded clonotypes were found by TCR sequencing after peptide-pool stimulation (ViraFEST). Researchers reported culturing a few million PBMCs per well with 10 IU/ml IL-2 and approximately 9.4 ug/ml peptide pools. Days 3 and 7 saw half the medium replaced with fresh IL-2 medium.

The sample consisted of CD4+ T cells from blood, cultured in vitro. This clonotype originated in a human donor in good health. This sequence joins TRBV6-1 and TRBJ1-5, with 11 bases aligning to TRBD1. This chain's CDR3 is CASSEGTGGMGNQPQHF. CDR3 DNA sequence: TGTGCCAGCAGTGAAGGGACAGGGGGCATGGGCAATCAGCCCCAGCATTTT.